The text below deals with one TCR beta chain. The record originates from a study of blood T cell repertoires in COVID-19. Whole-study context: In Cohort 3, a recovered donor had either two negative PCRs, clearance, or symptom resolution. The cDNA or gDNA used as material had been derived from T cells, B-cell-depleted T cells, or PBMCs.

Trimming cost V 6 bases and J 6 bases; bases outside gene matches: 9. CDR1 is SQVTM and CDR2 is ANQGSEA in the germline V gene. The CDR3 runs to 13 residues. Enrollees, roughly 18 to 90 years old, lived in approximately 25 US areas. Some clones are missing from TCRdb's copy, which holds only in-frame ones; the method was immunoSEQ multiplex PCR. The repertoire holds over 110,000 clones, with approximately 84% as singletons. This TCR derives from a man aged 50 to 60 in a cohort exposed to, infected with or recovered from COVID-19 (not recorded which). The sample consisted of PBMCs or T cells enriched from blood (not recorded which). J is TRBJ2-7 and V is TRBV29-1, with 9 bases identical to TRBD1. The CDR3 coding sequence is TGCAGCGTATCCGGGACAGGGATCGGCGAGCAGTACTTC. It encodes CSVSGTGIGEQYF.